These 20 T cell receptor beta chains originate from one sample sequenced in a study of OX40 agonist ivuxolimab in advanced cancers. Profiled with immunoSEQ multiplex PCR; TCRdb holds only in-frame clones, not every one. The sample yields roughly 50,000 clones, about 89% seen once. The sample was CD4+ or CD8+ T cells sorted from blood, taken in a trial of the OX40 agonist ivuxolimab. The receptors were sampled from an adult with an advanced solid tumor such as melanoma, head and neck, liver or kidney cancer.

The V gene is TRBV29-1, the J gene TRBJ2-7; D is unclear. The CDR3 covers 13 residues. Trimming stripped 7 bases from V and 6 bases from J, with 19 bases between. The germline gives CDR1 SQVTM, CDR2 ANQGSEA. The CDR3 DNA reads as TGCAGCGCCGCATCAAGATCAAACGGCGAGCAGTACTTC. It yields the protein CSAASRSNGEQYF.

The chain joins TRBV2 to TRBJ2-1; 10 bases fit TRBD2. CDR3 length equals 15 residues. The germline V gene encodes CDR1 SNHLY and CDR2 FYNNEI. This chain's CDR3 is CASAPPSGRINEQFF. DNA for the CDR3: TGTGCGAGCGCTCCCCCTAGCGGGAGAATTAATGAGCAGTTCTTC.

V usage is TRBV28 and J usage is TRBJ2-3; TRBD1 might be the D (6 bases). CDR1 is MDHEN, CDR2 SYDVKM, per germline. The CDR3 extends over 15 amino acids. Trimming pared 7 bases from V and 3 bases from J, leaving 17 bases between. The CDR3: CASTPATGTTDTQYF. The CDR3 DNA is TGTGCCAGCACCCCCGCGACAGGCACTACAGATACGCAGTATTTT.

The chain carries TRBV6-5 and TRBJ2-3; 11 positions match TRBD2. The CDR3 runs 16 residues. Germline assignment: CDR1 MNHEY and CDR2 SVGAGI. Trimming at V came to 1 base and at J to 3 bases, leaving 3 bases not matched to a gene. This CDR3 is CASSYYGTSGTDTQYF. CDR3 DNA sequence: TGTGCCAGCAGTTACTACGGGACTAGCGGTACAGATACGCAGTATTTT.

The chain combines TRBV9 with TRBJ2-2; D not certain. The V and J ends lost 4 bases and 0 bases respectively, with 10 bases between them. The germline V gene has CDR1 SGDLS and CDR2 YYNGEE. The CDR3 consists of 15 residues. The CDR3 region is CASSPVRTNTGELFF. CDR3 nucleotide sequence: TGTGCCAGCAGCCCAGTCCGGACGAACACCGGGGAGCTGTTTTTT.

The V and J genes are TRBV9 and TRBJ2-2; D is uncertain. Germline-derived CDR1 and CDR2 are SGDLS and YYNGEE. The CDR3 is made up of 13 amino acids. Between the trimmed V and J ends, which lost 0 bases and 3 bases, there was a span of 3 bases. The CDR3 is CASSVDYTGELFF. The CDR3 DNA reads TGTGCCAGCAGCGTAGACTACACCGGGGAGCTGTTTTTT.

This clone was recorded a few times. The gene calls are TRBV7-3 and TRBJ2-5, with 8 bases identical to TRBD2. Germline CDR1 is SGHTA and CDR2 is FQGTGA. The CDR3 spans 13 residues. The junction had 5 bases not matched to a gene; V was cut back by 6 bases and J by 5 bases. Here the CDR3 reads CASSPSGSETQYF. CDR3 sequence (DNA): TGTGCCAGCAGTCCCAGCGGGAGTGAGACCCAGTACTTC.

The chain has TRBV28 and TRBJ1-5; D is perhaps TRBD1 (6 bases). From germline, CDR1 is MDHEN and CDR2 SYDVKM. The CDR3 has 15 residues. Trimming took 7 bases from V and 2 from J, leaving 15 bases between them. The CDR3 protein is CASILSGGGNQPQHF. As DNA, the CDR3 is TGTGCCAGCATCCTGTCGGGGGGCGGCAATCAGCCCCAGCATTTT.

CDR3 coding DNA: TGTGCCAGTCACCAGGGCTTTCGCAATCAGCCCCAGCATTTT. The encoded protein is CASHQGFRNQPQHF. The chain joins TRBV28 to TRBJ1-5; tentative D call: TRBD1 (5 bases). In germline, CDR1 is MDHEN, CDR2 SYDVKM. The CDR3 runs 14 residues. The V gene lost 9 bases and the J gene lost 2 bases, with 14 bases spanning the gap.

J is TRBJ1-4 and V is TRBV9; 7 bases map to TRBD1. The ends lost 7 bases at V and 12 bases at J; junction bases unmatched: 15. The CDR3 is 14 amino acids. Germline CDR1 is SGDLS and CDR2 is YYNGEE. The chain's CDR3 is CASSPTPGQTELFF. In nucleotides, the CDR3 is TGTGCCAGCTCCCCTACTCCGGGACAGACAGAACTGTTTTTT.

This chain uses TRBV11-2 with TRBJ2-3; D may correspond to TRBD1 or TRBD2 (6 bases each). Per germline, CDR1 SGHAT and CDR2 FQNNGV. The CDR3 sequence is 16 residues long. The V gene lost 1 base and the J gene lost 6 bases, with 17 bases spanning the gap. CDR3 region: CASSLAGVKQGDTQYF. As DNA, the CDR3 is TGTGCCAGCAGCTTAGCGGGGGTGAAGCAGGGGGATACGCAGTATTTT.

V usage is TRBV21-1 and J usage is TRBJ1-1; TRBD1 was called by the table and not checked on the DNA. TRBV21-1 corresponds to a pseudogene. This CDR3 has 15 residues. The chain's CDR3 is CASSGTGRENTEAFF. The CDR3 DNA reads TGTGCCAGCTCCGGGACAGGGAGAGAAAACACTGAAGCTTTCTTT.

This chain connects TRBV10-2 to TRBJ1-1, with 9 bases that match TRBD1. Unmatched junction bases numbered 6, after V lost 6 bases and J lost 1 base. CDR1 and CDR2 from the germline V gene are WSHSY and SAAADI. The CDR3 contains 15 residues. The chain's CDR3 is CASRAGTGRNTEAFF. CDR3 sequence (DNA): TGCGCCAGCAGAGCCGGGACAGGGAGGAACACTGAAGCTTTCTTT.

The table lists this clone with a few counts. The chain uses TRBV6-5 and TRBJ2-7; TRBD2 matches 13 bases. The CDR3 sequence is 14 residues long. J lost 5 bases, V lost 5 bases, and 3 bases had no gene match. The V gene's germline CDR1 is MNHEY and CDR2 SVGAGI. CDR3: CASSGTSGNHEQYF. The CDR3 bases are TGTGCCAGCAGTGGGACTAGCGGGAATCACGAGCAGTACTTC.

This sequence joins TRBV5-6 and TRBJ1-5; the D is unclear. There are 12 residues in the CDR3. Germline V gives CDR1 SGHDT, CDR2 YYEEEE. V dropped 3 bases and J dropped 6 bases, with 7 bases sitting between them. CDR3 sequence (DNA): TGTGCCAGCAGCTACATGGGTCAGCCCCAGCATTTT. This codes for CASSYMGQPQHF.

The chain recombines TRBV25-1 with TRBJ1-1, with 7 bases fitting TRBD1. The CDR3 consists of 15 residues. With 7 bases clipped from V and 2 bases from J, the junction kept 10 bases outside the gene matches. Germline CDR1 is MGHDK and CDR2 is SYGVNS. DNA for the CDR3: TGTGCCAGCACCCGAGGCGGGACAGCAAACACTGAAGCTTTCTTT. This codes for CASTRGGTANTEAFF. Together with reference TRBV25-1 and TRBJ1-1, the CDR3 gives the full variable domain: EADIYQTPRYLVIGTGKKITLECSQTMGHDKMYWYQQDPGMELHLIHYSYGVNSTEKGDLSSESTVSRIRTEHFPLTLESARPSHTSQYLCASTRGGTANTEAFFGQGTRLTVV.

This sequence joins TRBV11-2 and TRBJ2-5; 7 bases are shared with TRBD2. V shed 5 bases, J shed 7 bases, and the junction held 10 bases outside the gene matches. CDR3 length: 14 amino acids. Germline CDR1 is SGHAT and CDR2 is FQNNGV. The CDR3 bases are TGTGCCAGCAGCCCCCGGCGGGGGAGGGGGACCCAGTACTTC. Encoded protein: CASSPRRGRGTQYF.

This clone is a singleton in its sample. The rearrangement links TRBV28 to TRBJ2-1; weak D call: TRBD2 (7 bases). The CDR3 is made up of 14 amino acids. Germline-derived CDR1 and CDR2 are MDHEN and SYDVKM. V gave up 6 bases and J gave up 5 bases, with 14 bases separating them. CDR3 in DNA: TGTGCCAGCAGGGGAGGGGGAATTCACAATGAGCAGTTCTTC. Encoded protein: CASRGGGIHNEQFF.

V gene TRBV19 combines with J gene TRBJ2-3, with D possibly called TRBD1 or TRBD2 (6 bases each). Trimming stripped 3 bases from V and 5 bases from J, with 18 bases between. This CDR3 is 16 amino acids long. Germline CDR1 is LNHDA and CDR2 is SQIVND (reference sequence). CDR3 region: CASSIVGSGGGDTQYF. The DNA for the CDR3 is TGTGCCAGTAGTATTGTGGGCTCAGGAGGGGGAGATACGCAGTATTTT.

The rearrangement joins TRBV5-1 to TRBJ2-3; D call uncertain. With 1 base removed from V and 3 bases from J, the gap between germline ends came to 9 bases. Germline loops: CDR1 SGHRS, CDR2 YFSETQ. The CDR3 spans 14 residues. The DNA of the CDR3 is TGCGCCAGCAGCTTGTTAGGGATGACAGATACGCAGTATTTT. Its protein is CASSLLGMTDTQYF.